This T cell receptor beta chain was documented in a study of T cells in Graves' hyperthyroidism and ophthalmopathy. Study-level information: Any treatment followed the collection of peripheral blood at initial diagnosis.

Researchers took RNA transcripts and amplified the TCR beta CDR3 regions from them. The HTBI primer set drove a first-round RT-PCR of the TCR CDR3. TCRdb re-called the multiplex PCR reads through MiXCR, storing one row per CDR3 protein. Here the sample spans about 320,000 distinct CDR3 sequences, 15% to 20% being singletons. General study results and limits: Model predictions of ophthalmopathy came a median around 6.5 months before onset.

Per germline, CDR1 SNHLY and CDR2 FYNNEI. The CDR3 is 15 residues long. Trimming shortened V by 4 bases and J by 8 bases, and 17 bases separated the two germline ends. This clonotype was seen more than once but under ten times. The antigen is not known. The chain combines TRBV2 with TRBJ2-2; the D call may be TRBD1 or TRBD2 (5 bases each). Specimen: blood. This TCR was recovered from a man aged 30 to 45 with Graves' hyperthyroidism. Here the CDR3 DNA reads TGTGCCAGCAGTGGAAGAGGGGTAATATCTGGGGAGCTGTTTTTT. This translates into CASSGRGVISGELFF.